The 5 T cell receptor beta chains reported below all come from one sample, sequenced in a study of tissue T cells after allogeneic stem cell transplantation. Libraries were prepared by immunoSEQ multiplex PCR; TCRdb keeps only in-frame clonotypes and omits some of them. The sample includes approximately 8,200 clones, over 35% of them seen just once. As to time point: mouse harvest day 7 after allogeneic transplant. Each mouse received 10^7 T-cell-depleted marrow cells plus 10^6 splenic CD5+ T cells by tail vein. Sequenced input: skin. Receptors originate from a female BALB/c mouse given C57BL/6 T cells with graft-versus-host disease after an allogeneic hematopoietic cell transplant.

Note on this clone: Gene names follow the mouse nomenclature. From the germline J gene comes the end of the CDR3, since the read stops 1 residue before it. This chain links TRBV13-3 with TRBJ2-1; 10 nucleotides line up with TRBD2. This CDR3 spans 14 amino acids. V lost 6 bases and J lost 7; bases outside the gene matches: 7. Per the germline V gene, CDR1 is NNHDY and CDR2 is SYVADS. The sequenced part of the CDR3 DNA is TGTGCCAGCAAAACTGGGGGGGGCGCGGCTGAGCAGTTC. Translating it yields CASKTGGGAAEQF. The entire CDR3 protein reads CASKTGGGAAEQFF.

Notes on this clone: The genes and germline here are from mouse. The sequenced fragment ends 1 residue before the CDR3 boundary, so the rest is inferred from the germline J gene. This rearrangement joins TRBV13-2 to TRBJ2-5; D not certain. The CDR3 runs 13 residues. Trimming pared 2 bases from V and 0 bases from J, leaving 4 bases between. Germline CDR1 NNHNN, CDR2 SYGAGS (reference sequence). CDR3 in amino acids: CASGESNQDTQYF. CDR3 DNA, as far as it was read: TGTGCCAGCGGTGAGAGTAACCAAGACACCCAGTAC.

This clone was counted between two and nine times. The gene names given are mouse names. The DNA ends 1 residue before the CDR3 does, and the rest of the CDR3 is filled in from the germline J gene. This chain connects TRBV12-1 to TRBJ2-1; 10 bases are shared with TRBD1. Germline values: CDR1 SGHSN, CDR2 HYEKVE. V lost 0 bases to trimming and J lost 5 bases; unmatched junction nucleotides: 0. This CDR3 comprises 14 residues. CDR3 residues: CASSLGTGDAEQFF. The covered CDR3 bases are TGTGCCAGCTCTCTCGGGACAGGGGATGCTGAGCAGTTC.

Turning to this clone: Gene and germline names: mouse. The read comes to an end 1 residue before the CDR3 does, leaving the germline J gene to fill in the end. The chain links TRBV3 to TRBJ1-2; D may be TRBD1 (6 bases). The germline V gene has CDR1 SNHLY and CDR2 FYNGKV (reference sequence). CDR3 length: 14 residues. Trimming pared 3 bases from V and 0 bases from J, leaving 8 bases between. The covered CDR3 bases are TGTGCCAGCAGCTTCAGGGGTGCAAACTCCGACTACACC. Translating it yields CASSFRGANSDYT. The complete CDR3 sequence is CASSFRGANSDYTF. The entire variable domain, with the rest obtained from reference TRBV3 and TRBJ1-2, is as follows: GPKVLQIPSHQIIDMGQMVTLNCDPVSNHLYFYWYKQILGQQMEFLVNFYNGKVMEKSKLFKDQFSVERPDGSYFTLKIQPTALEDSAVYFCASSFRGANSDYTFGSGTRLLVI.

On this clone itself: Gene names refer to mouse genes. The read ends 1 residue before the CDR3 terminus; that terminus is restored from the germline J gene. The V gene is TRBV19, the J gene TRBJ2-7; D gene ambiguous. Per germline, CDR1 FNHDT and CDR2 SITEND (reference sequence). The CDR3 length is 12 residues. V dropped 3 bases and J dropped 1 base, with 5 bases sitting between them. Here the CDR3 reads CASSRGSYEQYF. CDR3 DNA (partial): TGTGCCAGCAGTAGAGGATCCTATGAACAGTAC.